The present TCR beta chain was sequenced within a study of patients and donors after allogeneic stem cell transplantation. Each CDR3 protein gets one entry after TCRdb re-called the RT-PCR reads with MiXCR. The data contain 200,000 to 250,000 distinct CDR3 sequences, around 14% of them singletons. This clonotype showed up many times. The CDR3 spans 15 residues. Trimming left V 0 bases short and J 5 bases short, with 8 bases between. Germline CDR1 is SNHLY and CDR2 is FYNNEI. Source material: blood, either unsorted or a sorted T cell fraction (not recorded which). The sequence came from a human donor who was either an allogeneic HSCT recipient or a stem cell or donor lymphocyte infusion donor (not recorded which). It is not recorded whose cells these are; they may come from a transplant donor. The chain links TRBV2 to TRBJ1-6; the D is unclear. As DNA, the CDR3 is TGTGCCAGCAGTGAAGCGAGACCTAATAATTCACCCCTCCACTTT. Its translation is CASSEARPNNSPLHF.